Listed below are T cell receptor beta chains from one sample, sequenced in a study of blood T cell repertoires in COVID-19. Only in-frame clones appear in the TCRdb table, and some are missing; sequencing was by immunoSEQ multiplex PCR. The sample comprises about 250,000 clones, under 90% of which are singletons, and 3.6% rests with the top ten. The sequenced sample was PBMCs or T cells enriched from blood (not recorded which). The source of these receptors is a woman between 40 and 55 years old who had been exposed to COVID-19. CDR3s include the opening cysteine and the closing phenylalanine or tryptophan. D genes are given only for firm matches. Not every row has a clone size; where given, it reads once, few, many or a size class.

d_call: TRBD1
v_call: TRBV5-4
j_call: TRBJ1-2
clone_size: NA
cdr3_nt: TGTGCCAGCAGCACCTCCCAGGGGGCGGGGGGCTACACCTTC
cdr3_aa: CASSTSQGAGGYTF

d_call: TRBD1
v_call: TRBV15
j_call: TRBJ1-2
clone_size: NA
cdr3_nt: TGTGCCACCAGCGGGGGACAGCGCTATGGCTACACCTTC
cdr3_aa: CATSGGQRYGYTF

d_call: NA
v_call: TRBV2
j_call: TRBJ1-1
clone_size: few
cdr3_nt: TGTGCCAGCAGTGAGTTACAGGGAGGGACTGAAGCTTTCTTT
cdr3_aa: CASSELQGGTEAFF

d_call: NA
v_call: TRBV7-9
j_call: TRBJ1-1
clone_size: NA
cdr3_nt: TGTGCCAGCAGCTTAGAGGCAGCCGGGGAAGCTTTCTTT
cdr3_aa: CASSLEAAGEAFF

d_call: TRBD1
v_call: TRBV7-2
j_call: TRBJ1-1
clone_size: NA
cdr3_nt: TGTGCCAGCAGCTTAGCCGGACAGGGAGTTAGCACTGAAGCTTTCTTT
cdr3_aa: CASSLAGQGVSTEAFF

d_call: NA
v_call: TRBV5-1
j_call: TRBJ1-4
clone_size: NA
cdr3_nt: TGCGCCAGCAGCGCGGGGGGGCGAAATGAAAAACTGTTTTTT
cdr3_aa: CASSAGGRNEKLFF

d_call: TRBD2
v_call: TRBV7-9
j_call: TRBJ2-1
clone_size: NA
cdr3_nt: TGTGCCAGCAGCTTGCTAGCGGGGGGCGCGGATGAGCAGTTCTTC
cdr3_aa: CASSLLAGGADEQFF

d_call: NA
v_call: TRBV9
j_call: TRBJ1-6
clone_size: once
cdr3_nt: TGTGCCAGCAGCGTAGATCGGTATAATTCACCCCTCCACTTT
cdr3_aa: CASSVDRYNSPLHF

d_call: TRBD1
v_call: TRBV11-2
j_call: TRBJ2-7
clone_size: NA
cdr3_nt: TGTGCCAGCAGACCGACAGGGGTCTACGAGCAGTACTTC
cdr3_aa: CASRPTGVYEQYF

d_call: NA
v_call: TRBV10-3
j_call: TRBJ1-1
clone_size: NA
cdr3_nt: TGTGCCATCAGTGAGAAGGCCAGGGCTTATGAAGCTTTCTTT
cdr3_aa: CAISEKARAYEAFF

d_call: NA
v_call: TRBV19
j_call: TRBJ1-2
clone_size: NA
cdr3_nt: TGTGCCAGTAGTATTCCTTCGAACTATGGCTACACCTTC
cdr3_aa: CASSIPSNYGYTF

d_call: NA
v_call: TRBV4-1
j_call: TRBJ2-3
clone_size: NA
cdr3_nt: TGCGCCAGCAGCCAACTCGGACAGACACTCACAGATACGCAGTATTTT
cdr3_aa: CASSQLGQTLTDTQYF

d_call: TRBD2
v_call: TRBV28
j_call: TRBJ2-1
clone_size: NA
cdr3_nt: TGTGCCAGCAGTCCCGGGGGGGCCTCTAATGAGCAGTTCTTC
cdr3_aa: CASSPGGASNEQFF

d_call: TRBD1
v_call: TRBV18
j_call: TRBJ1-4
clone_size: NA
cdr3_nt: TGTGCCAGCTCACCAACAGGGGCTAATGAAAAACTGTTTTTT
cdr3_aa: CASSPTGANEKLFF

d_call: NA
v_call: TRBV6-5
j_call: TRBJ1-1
clone_size: NA
cdr3_nt: TGTGCCAGCACCCCCCATGGGGGCCAGACTGAAGCTTTCTTT
cdr3_aa: CASTPHGGQTEAFF

d_call: NA
v_call: TRBV30
j_call: TRBJ2-1
clone_size: NA
cdr3_nt: TGTGCCTGGAGTGTAGAGGGGGGGTCCAATGAGCAGTTCTTC
cdr3_aa: CAWSVEGGSNEQFF

d_call: TRBD1
v_call: TRBV7-2
j_call: TRBJ2-1
clone_size: NA
cdr3_nt: TGTGCCAGCAGCCGTAACAGGGGTTCCGTCTATGAGCAGTTCTTC
cdr3_aa: CASSRNRGSVYEQFF

d_call: TRBD1
v_call: TRBV18
j_call: TRBJ2-1
clone_size: NA
cdr3_nt: TGTGCCAGCTCATCTGACAGGGACAATGAGCAGTTCTTC
cdr3_aa: CASSSDRDNEQFF

d_call: TRBD1
v_call: TRBV28
j_call: TRBJ1-2
clone_size: NA
cdr3_nt: TGTGCCAGCAGGGGAGGGACAGGGACGGATGGCTACACCTTC
cdr3_aa: CASRGGTGTDGYTF

d_call: NA
v_call: TRBV7-2
j_call: TRBJ2-5
clone_size: NA
cdr3_nt: TGTGCCAGCAGCTTATTGGTCGGGCAAGAGACCCAGTACTTC
cdr3_aa: CASSLLVGQETQYF

d_call: TRBD1
v_call: TRBV25-1
j_call: TRBJ2-1
clone_size: NA
cdr3_nt: TGTGCCAGCAGTGACAGCGGGACAGGGACCTTTGAGCAGTTCTTC
cdr3_aa: CASSDSGTGTFEQFF

d_call: TRBD1
v_call: TRBV28
j_call: TRBJ1-2
clone_size: NA
cdr3_nt: TGTGCCAGCTGTTTGGGGACAGGGGGCAATGGCTACACCTTC
cdr3_aa: CASCLGTGGNGYTF

d_call: NA
v_call: TRBV28
j_call: TRBJ2-5
clone_size: NA
cdr3_nt: TGTGCCAGCAGCATCCAGACGACAGTTCAAGAGACCCAGTACTTC
cdr3_aa: CASSIQTTVQETQYF

d_call: TRBD2
v_call: TRBV7-3
j_call: TRBJ2-1
clone_size: NA
cdr3_nt: TGTGCCAGCAGCCCCTCTAGCGGGGGGGCCGATAATGAGCAGTTCTTC
cdr3_aa: CASSPSSGGADNEQFF

d_call: NA
v_call: TRBV4-1
j_call: TRBJ2-7
clone_size: NA
cdr3_nt: TGCGCCAGCAGCCGCGGAAGAGGCATCAGCTCCTACGAGCAGTACTTC
cdr3_aa: CASSRGRGISSYEQYF

d_call: NA
v_call: TRBV24-1
j_call: TRBJ2-3
clone_size: NA
cdr3_nt: TGTGCCACCAGCGCCGGGACAACGAAGGCGGGCACGCAGTATTTT
cdr3_aa: CATSAGTTKAGTQYF

d_call: TRBD2
v_call: TRBV27
j_call: TRBJ2-3
clone_size: NA
cdr3_nt: TGTGCCAGCAGTTCCCCCCCGGGGGGGCCCCCAGATACGCAGTATTTT
cdr3_aa: CASSSPPGGPPDTQYF

d_call: NA
v_call: TRBV20-1
j_call: TRBJ1-1
clone_size: NA
cdr3_nt: TGCAGTGCTAGGAAGGGGACTGAAGCTTTCTTT
cdr3_aa: CSARKGTEAFF

d_call: NA
v_call: TRBV6-1
j_call: TRBJ1-5
clone_size: NA
cdr3_nt: TGTGCCAGCAGTGAAAGGGGAAGCGGCAATCAGCCCCAGCATTTT
cdr3_aa: CASSERGSGNQPQHF

d_call: NA
v_call: TRBV12-3/TRBV12-4
j_call: TRBJ1-4
clone_size: NA
cdr3_nt: TGTGCCAGCAGTTTCGGAGTCGAAAAACTGTTTTTT
cdr3_aa: CASSFGVEKLFF

d_call: TRBD1
v_call: TRBV28
j_call: TRBJ1-1
clone_size: NA
cdr3_nt: TGTGCCAGCAGTTTGAGGACAGGGTGGGACACTGAAGCTTTCTTT
cdr3_aa: CASSLRTGWDTEAFF

d_call: NA
v_call: TRBV28
j_call: TRBJ2-7
clone_size: NA
cdr3_nt: TGTGCCAGCAGCAACTACGAGCAGTACTTC
cdr3_aa: CASSNYEQYF

d_call: NA
v_call: TRBV5-6
j_call: TRBJ1-5
clone_size: NA
cdr3_nt: TGTGCCAGCTGCAGGCCGACGAGCAATCAGCCCCAGCATTTT
cdr3_aa: CASCRPTSNQPQHF

d_call: NA
v_call: TRBV7-2
j_call: TRBJ2-3
clone_size: NA
cdr3_nt: TGTGCCAGCAGCCTCACGGGCGGGGCGGCAGATACGCAGTATTTT
cdr3_aa: CASSLTGGAADTQYF

d_call: TRBD1
v_call: TRBV5-6
j_call: TRBJ1-6
clone_size: few
cdr3_nt: TGTGCCAGCAGCATGAGGACAGGCGGATCCTATAATTCACCCCTCCACTTT
cdr3_aa: CASSMRTGGSYNSPLHF

d_call: TRBD1
v_call: TRBV7-2
j_call: TRBJ1-2
clone_size: few
cdr3_nt: TGTGCCAGCAGTGAGACAGGGGCCCTTGGCTACACCTTC
cdr3_aa: CASSETGALGYTF

d_call: TRBD1
v_call: TRBV7-2
j_call: TRBJ2-1
clone_size: NA
cdr3_nt: TGTGCCAGCAGCGCAACCGGGACAGGATACAATGAGCAGTTCTTC
cdr3_aa: CASSATGTGYNEQFF

d_call: NA
v_call: TRBV2
j_call: TRBJ1-1
clone_size: once
cdr3_nt: TGTGCCAGCAGTGGGGACTACATGAACACTGAAGCTTTCTTT
cdr3_aa: CASSGDYMNTEAFF

d_call: NA
v_call: TRBV24-1
j_call: TRBJ2-1
clone_size: few
cdr3_nt: TGTGCCACCAGTGATTCCCCATCGGGCTACAATGAGCAGTTCTTC
cdr3_aa: CATSDSPSGYNEQFF

d_call: TRBD2
v_call: TRBV12-5
j_call: TRBJ2-1
clone_size: NA
cdr3_nt: TGTGCTAGTTCGCTCCACCAGCGGGGACTTCTTTTCAACAATGAGCAGTTCTTC
cdr3_aa: CASSLHQRGLLFNNEQFF